The rows below give T cell receptor beta chains drawn from one sample of a study of T cell repertoires in cytomegalovirus infection. TCRdb fed the reads into MiXCR, producing one record per CDR3 protein. Altogether about 110,000 distinct CDR3 sequences are present, under 50% being singletons, with the ten largest covering 74%. These TCRs' antigens remain unknown. Here the sequenced sample was CD8+ T cells from cultured PBMCs, taken from culture after CMV antigen stimulation. The source of these receptors is a human donor in good health (CMV status not recorded). Some clones in this sample may be carry-over from other donors' samples. CDR3s include the opening cysteine and the closing phenylalanine or tryptophan.

TRBV6-2/TRBV6-3	TRBJ2-7	CASSYGLGSYEQYF
TRBV20-1	TRBJ2-1	CSARQGNYNEQFF
TRBV7-9	TRBJ2-7	CASSHRNRGYEQYF
TRBV7-8	TRBJ2-5	CASSLADPWGETQYF
TRBV5-4	TRBJ1-2	CASSLRGFQNYGYTF
TRBV3-1	TRBJ2-3	CASSPGVQDTQYF
TRBV19	TRBJ2-7	CASSWGTSGYEQYF
TRBV7-9	TRBJ2-1	CASSETASGGLGNEQFF
TRBV7-9	TRBJ1-2	CASSEDGYYGYTF
TRBV2	TRBJ1-1	CASRNPGGAVNTEAFF
TRBV7-3	TRBJ2-1	CASSLTLGEANEQFF
TRBV6-8	TRBJ1-2	CASSTFLGGQDGYTF
TRBV27	TRBJ2-3	CASSNYAGSTDTQYF
TRBV12-3/TRBV12-4	TRBJ2-3	CAGSFYSTDTQYF
TRBV4-1	TRBJ2-2	CASSQGGLAGGPGGELFF
TRBV7-6	TRBJ2-1	CASSPRLSGGPTDNEQFF
TRBV6-1	TRBJ1-2	CASDDRGQTKYGYTF
TRBV12-3/TRBV12-4	TRBJ1-2	CASSPLGQGYGYTF
TRBV29-1	TRBJ2-7	CSVGPDGNYEQYF
TRBV12-5	TRBJ2-7	CASGPGSSYEQYF
TRBV28	TRBJ2-1	CASSLSLSSGQGMSNEQFF